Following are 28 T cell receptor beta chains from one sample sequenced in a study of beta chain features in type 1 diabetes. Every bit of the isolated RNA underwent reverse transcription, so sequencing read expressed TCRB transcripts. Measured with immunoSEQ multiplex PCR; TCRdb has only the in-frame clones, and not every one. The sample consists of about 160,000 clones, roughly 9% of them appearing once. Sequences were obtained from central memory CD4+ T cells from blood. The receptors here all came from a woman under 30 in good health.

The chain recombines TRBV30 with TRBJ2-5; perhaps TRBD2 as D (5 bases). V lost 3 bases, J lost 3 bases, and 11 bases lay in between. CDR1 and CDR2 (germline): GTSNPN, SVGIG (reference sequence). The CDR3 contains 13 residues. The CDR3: CAWRGLAKETQYF. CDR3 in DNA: TGTGCCTGGAGAGGGCTAGCAAAAGAGACCCAGTACTTC. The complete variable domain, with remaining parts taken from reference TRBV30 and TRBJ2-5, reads SQTIHQWPATLVQPVGSPLSLECTVEGTSNPNLYWYRQAAGRGLQLLFYSVGIGQISSEVPQNLSASRPQDRQFILSSKKLLLSDSGFYLCAWRGLAKETQYFGPGTRLLVL.

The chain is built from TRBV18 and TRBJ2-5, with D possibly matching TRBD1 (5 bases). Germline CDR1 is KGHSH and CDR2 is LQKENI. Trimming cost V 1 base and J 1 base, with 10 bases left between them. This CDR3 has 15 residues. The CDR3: CASSPQGAPQETQYF. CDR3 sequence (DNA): TGTGCCAGCTCACCACAAGGGGCCCCCCAAGAGACCCAGTACTTC.

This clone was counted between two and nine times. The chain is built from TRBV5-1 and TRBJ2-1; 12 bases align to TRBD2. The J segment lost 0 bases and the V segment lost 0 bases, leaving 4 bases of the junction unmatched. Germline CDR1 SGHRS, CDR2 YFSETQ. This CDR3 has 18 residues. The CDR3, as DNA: TGCGCCAGCAGCTTGGTACTAGCGGGAGGACGCTCCTACAATGAGCAGTTCTTC. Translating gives CASSLVLAGGRSYNEQFF.

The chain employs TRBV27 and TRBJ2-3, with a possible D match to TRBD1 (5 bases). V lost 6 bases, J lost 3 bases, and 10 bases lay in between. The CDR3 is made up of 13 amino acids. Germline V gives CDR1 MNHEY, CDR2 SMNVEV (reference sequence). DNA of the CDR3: TGTGCCAGCAGATCCAGGGCGACAGATACGCAGTATTTT. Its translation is CASRSRATDTQYF.

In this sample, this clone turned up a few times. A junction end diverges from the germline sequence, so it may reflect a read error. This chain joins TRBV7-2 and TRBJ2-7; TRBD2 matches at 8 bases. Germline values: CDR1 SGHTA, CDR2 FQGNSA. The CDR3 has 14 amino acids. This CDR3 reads CASSPLSGSSPTDF. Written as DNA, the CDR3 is TGTGCCAGCAGCCCCCTCAGCGGGAGTTCGCCAACGGACTTC.

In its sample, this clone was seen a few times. CDR3 sequence (DNA): TGTGCCAGCAGGGAACAGGGGGCTACTGAAGCTTTCTTT. Translating it yields CASREQGATEAFF. J is TRBJ1-1 and V is TRBV2; 9 bases agree with TRBD1. The CDR3 length is 13 residues. After removal of 6 bases from V and 5 bases from J, the junction contained 4 bases not matched to a gene. CDR1 is SNHLY, CDR2 FYNNEI, per germline.

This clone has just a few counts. The CDR3 DNA reads TGTGCCAGCTCACCGGGACTAGCGGGAAGCTCCTACAATGAGCAGTTCTTC. This encodes CASSPGLAGSSYNEQFF. V usage is TRBV18 and J usage is TRBJ2-1; TRBD2 matches 13 bases. This CDR3 spans 17 amino acids. Germline V lookup: CDR1 KGHSH, CDR2 LQKENI. V lost 3 bases to trimming and J lost 0 bases; unmatched junction nucleotides: 2.

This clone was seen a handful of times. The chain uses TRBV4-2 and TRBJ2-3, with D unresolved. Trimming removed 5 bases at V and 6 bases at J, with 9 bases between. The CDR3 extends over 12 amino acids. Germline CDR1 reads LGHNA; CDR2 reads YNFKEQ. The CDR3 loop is CASSGSTDTQYF. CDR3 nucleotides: TGTGCCAGCAGCGGTTCTACGGATACGCAGTATTTT.

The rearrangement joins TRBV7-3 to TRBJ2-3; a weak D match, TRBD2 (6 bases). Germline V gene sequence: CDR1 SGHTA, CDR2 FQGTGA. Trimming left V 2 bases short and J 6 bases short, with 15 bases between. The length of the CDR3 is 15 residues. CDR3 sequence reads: CASSLGLSSGDTQYF. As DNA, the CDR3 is TGTGCCAGCAGCTTAGGCCTTTCGAGCGGGGATACGCAGTATTTT.

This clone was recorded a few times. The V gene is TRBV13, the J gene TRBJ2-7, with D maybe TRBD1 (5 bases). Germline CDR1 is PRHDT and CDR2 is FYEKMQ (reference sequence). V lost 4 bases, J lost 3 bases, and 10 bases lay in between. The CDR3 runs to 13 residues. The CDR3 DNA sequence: TGTGCCAGCAGCTGGAATCAGGGCTACGAGCAGTACTTC. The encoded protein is CASSWNQGYEQYF.

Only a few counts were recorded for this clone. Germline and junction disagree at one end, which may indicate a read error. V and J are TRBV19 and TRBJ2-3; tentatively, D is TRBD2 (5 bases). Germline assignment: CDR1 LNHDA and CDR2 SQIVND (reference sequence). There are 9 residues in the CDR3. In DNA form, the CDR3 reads TGTGCCAGTATGAGGGCCCTCGCTTTT. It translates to CASMRALAF. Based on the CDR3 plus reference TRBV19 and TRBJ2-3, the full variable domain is DGGITQSPKYLFRKEGQNVTLSCEQNLNHDAMYWYRQDPGQGLRLIYYSQIVNDFQKGDIAEGYSVSREKKESFPLTVTSAQKNPTAFYLCASMRALAFGPGTRLTVL.

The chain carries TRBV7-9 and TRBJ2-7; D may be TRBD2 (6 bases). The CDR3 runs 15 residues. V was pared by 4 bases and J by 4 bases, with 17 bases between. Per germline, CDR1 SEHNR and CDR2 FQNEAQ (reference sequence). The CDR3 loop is CASSSPGAGAYEQYF. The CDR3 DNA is TGTGCCAGCAGCTCCCCGGGAGCGGGTGCTTACGAGCAGTACTTC. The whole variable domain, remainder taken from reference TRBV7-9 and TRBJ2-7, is DTGVSQNPRHKITKRGQNVTFRCDPISEHNRLYWYRQTLGQGPEFLTYFQNEAQLEKSRLLSDRFSAERPKGSFSTLEIQRTEQGDSAMYLCASSSPGAGAYEQYFGPGTRLTVT.

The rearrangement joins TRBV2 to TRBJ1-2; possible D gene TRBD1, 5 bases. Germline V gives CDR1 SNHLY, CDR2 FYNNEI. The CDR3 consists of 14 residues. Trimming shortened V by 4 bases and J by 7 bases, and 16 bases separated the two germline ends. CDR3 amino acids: CASSVFGQGIGYTF. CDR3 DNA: TGTGCCAGCAGTGTCTTCGGGCAGGGAATTGGCTACACCTTC.

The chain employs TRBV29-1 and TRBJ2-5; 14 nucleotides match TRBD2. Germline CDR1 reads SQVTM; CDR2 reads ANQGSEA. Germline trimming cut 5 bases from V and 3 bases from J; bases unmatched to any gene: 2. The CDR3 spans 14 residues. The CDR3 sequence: CSVRLAGGEETQYF. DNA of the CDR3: TGCAGCGTTAGACTAGCGGGAGGGGAAGAGACCCAGTACTTC.

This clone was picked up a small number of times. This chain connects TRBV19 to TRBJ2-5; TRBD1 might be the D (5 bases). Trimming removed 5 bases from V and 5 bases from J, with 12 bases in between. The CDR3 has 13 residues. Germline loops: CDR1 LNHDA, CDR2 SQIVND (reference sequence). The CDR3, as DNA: TGTGCCAGTAGTGGTGGGGCCCGGGAGACCCAGTACTTC. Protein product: CASSGGARETQYF.

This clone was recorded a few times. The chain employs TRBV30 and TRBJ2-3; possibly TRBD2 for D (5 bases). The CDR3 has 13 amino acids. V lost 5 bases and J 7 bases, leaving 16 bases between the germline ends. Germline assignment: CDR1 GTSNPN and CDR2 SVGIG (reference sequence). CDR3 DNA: TGTGCCTGGGGGCAAGGGAGTCCGAATACGCAGTATTTT. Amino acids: CAWGQGSPNTQYF. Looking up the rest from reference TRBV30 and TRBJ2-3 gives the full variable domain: SQTIHQWPATLVQPVGSPLSLECTVEGTSNPNLYWYRQAAGRGLQLLFYSVGIGQISSEVPQNLSASRPQDRQFILSSKKLLLSDSGFYLCAWGQGSPNTQYFGPGTRLTVL.

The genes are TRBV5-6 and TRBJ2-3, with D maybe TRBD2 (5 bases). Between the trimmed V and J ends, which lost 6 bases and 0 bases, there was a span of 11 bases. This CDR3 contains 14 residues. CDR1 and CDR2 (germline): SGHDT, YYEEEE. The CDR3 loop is CASINRGSTDTQYF. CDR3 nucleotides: TGTGCCAGCATCAATCGAGGGAGCACAGATACGCAGTATTTT.

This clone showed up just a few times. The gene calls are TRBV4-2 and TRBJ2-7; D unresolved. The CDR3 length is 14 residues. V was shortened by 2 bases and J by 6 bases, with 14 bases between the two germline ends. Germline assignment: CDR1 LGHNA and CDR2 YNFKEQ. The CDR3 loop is CASSQFVGTVEQYF. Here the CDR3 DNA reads TGTGCCAGCAGCCAATTCGTGGGCACGGTCGAGCAGTACTTC.

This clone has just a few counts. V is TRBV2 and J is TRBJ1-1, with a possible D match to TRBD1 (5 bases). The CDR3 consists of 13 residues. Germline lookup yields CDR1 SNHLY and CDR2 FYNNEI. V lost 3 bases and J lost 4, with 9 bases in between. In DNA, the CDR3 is TGTGCCAGCAGTGATGACGGGGGCACTGAAGCTTTCTTT. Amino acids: CASSDDGGTEAFF.

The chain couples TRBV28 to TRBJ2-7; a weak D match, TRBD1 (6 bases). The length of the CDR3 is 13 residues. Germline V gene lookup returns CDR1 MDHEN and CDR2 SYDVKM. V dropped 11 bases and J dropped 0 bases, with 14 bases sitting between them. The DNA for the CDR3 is TGTGCCGGAAGAAACAGGGCCTCCTACGAGCAGTACTTC. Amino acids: CAGRNRASYEQYF.

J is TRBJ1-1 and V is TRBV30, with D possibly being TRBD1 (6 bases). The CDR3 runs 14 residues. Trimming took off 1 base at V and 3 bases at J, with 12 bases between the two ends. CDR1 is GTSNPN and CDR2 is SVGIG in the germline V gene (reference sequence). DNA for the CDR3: TGTGCCTGGAGTGCCCCGACAGGCCACACTGAAGCTTTCTTT. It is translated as CAWSAPTGHTEAFF.

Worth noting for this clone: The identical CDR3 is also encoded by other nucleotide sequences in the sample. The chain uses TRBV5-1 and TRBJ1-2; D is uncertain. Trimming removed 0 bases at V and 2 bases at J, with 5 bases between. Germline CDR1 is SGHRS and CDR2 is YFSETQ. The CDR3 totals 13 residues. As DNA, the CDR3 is TGCGCCAGCAGCTTGGGGCAGAACTATGGCTACACCTTC. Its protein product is CASSLGQNYGYTF.

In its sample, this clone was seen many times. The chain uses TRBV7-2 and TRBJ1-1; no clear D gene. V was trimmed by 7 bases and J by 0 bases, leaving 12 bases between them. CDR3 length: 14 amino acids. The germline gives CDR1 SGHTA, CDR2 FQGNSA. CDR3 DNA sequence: TGTGCCAGCACCCGTTCCGGGTTGAACACTGAAGCTTTCTTT. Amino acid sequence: CASTRSGLNTEAFF.

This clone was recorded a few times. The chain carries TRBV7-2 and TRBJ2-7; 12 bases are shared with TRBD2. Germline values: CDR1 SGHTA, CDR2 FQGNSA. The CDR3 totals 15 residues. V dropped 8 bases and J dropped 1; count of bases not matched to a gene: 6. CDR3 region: CASSSGGAYSYEQYF. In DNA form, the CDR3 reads TGTGCCAGCTCTAGCGGGGGGGCTTATTCCTACGAGCAGTACTTC.

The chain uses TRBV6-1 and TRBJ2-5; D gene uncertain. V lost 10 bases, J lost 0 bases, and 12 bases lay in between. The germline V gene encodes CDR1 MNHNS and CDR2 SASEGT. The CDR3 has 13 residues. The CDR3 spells CATSRTYQETQYF. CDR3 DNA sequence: TGTGCCACGTCCAGAACGTACCAAGAGACCCAGTACTTC.

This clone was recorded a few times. CDR3 region: CASIGETQYF. The CDR3 coding sequence is TGTGCCAGCATCGGGGAGACCCAGTACTTC. This chain connects TRBV2 to TRBJ2-5; D is undetermined. V dropped 7 bases and J dropped 5 bases, with 5 bases sitting between them. The CDR3 length is 10 residues. The germline CDR1 and CDR2 sequences are SNHLY and FYNNEI. The complete variable domain, with remaining parts taken from reference TRBV2 and TRBJ2-5, reads EPEVTQTPSHQVTQMGQEVILRCVPISNHLYFYWYRQILGQKVEFLVSFYNNEISEKSEIFDDQFSVERPDGSNFTLKIRSTKLEDSAMYFCASIGETQYFGPGTRLLVL.

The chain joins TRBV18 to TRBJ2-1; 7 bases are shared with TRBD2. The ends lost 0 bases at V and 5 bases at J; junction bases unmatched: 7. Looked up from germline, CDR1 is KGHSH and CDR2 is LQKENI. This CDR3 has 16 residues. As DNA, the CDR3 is TGTGCCAGCTCACCACCTCGGGGGAGCGGGGACAATGAGCAGTTCTTC. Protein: CASSPPRGSGDNEQFF.

CDR3: CASSYMLGVVGQTNTEAFF. The CDR3 nucleotides are TGTGCCAGCAGCTACATGCTGGGGGTGGTGGGACAGACAAACACTGAAGCTTTCTTT. The rearrangement uses TRBV5-6 and TRBJ1-1, with 7 nucleotides matching TRBD1. The CDR3 is made up of 19 amino acids. V shed 3 bases, J shed 2 bases, and the junction held 19 bases outside the gene matches. Looked up from germline, CDR1 is SGHDT and CDR2 is YYEEEE.